This T cell receptor beta chain was profiled in a study of blood T cell repertoires in COVID-19. About the study: The cDNA or gDNA used as material had been derived from T cells, B-cell-depleted T cells, or PBMCs.

Only one count was recorded for this clone. In the original analysis: Nucleated cell counts were estimated from reference gene primer amplification. Using immunoSEQ multiplex PCR, the repertoire was profiled, and TCRdb retains in-frame clones only, with some absent. That table supplies the V and J calls and clone size; D and trimming were determined from the DNA. This sample has some 150,000 clones, with roughly nine tenths found just once. The CDR3 sequence is 17 residues long. Trimming shortened V by 1 base and J by 7 bases, and 19 bases separated the two germline ends. Germline lookup yields CDR1 LNHNV and CDR2 YYDKDF (reference sequence).

The sequence was obtained from a man in his 70s with acute or convalescent COVID-19. Sequencing used peripheral blood. V and J are TRBV15 and TRBJ2-2; D perhaps matches TRBD2 (5 bases). CDR3 nucleotides: TGTGCCACCAGCAGAGCATTTTTCGCGCCGGCGGGCGGGGAGCTGTTTTTT. This codes for CATSRAFFAPAGGELFF.